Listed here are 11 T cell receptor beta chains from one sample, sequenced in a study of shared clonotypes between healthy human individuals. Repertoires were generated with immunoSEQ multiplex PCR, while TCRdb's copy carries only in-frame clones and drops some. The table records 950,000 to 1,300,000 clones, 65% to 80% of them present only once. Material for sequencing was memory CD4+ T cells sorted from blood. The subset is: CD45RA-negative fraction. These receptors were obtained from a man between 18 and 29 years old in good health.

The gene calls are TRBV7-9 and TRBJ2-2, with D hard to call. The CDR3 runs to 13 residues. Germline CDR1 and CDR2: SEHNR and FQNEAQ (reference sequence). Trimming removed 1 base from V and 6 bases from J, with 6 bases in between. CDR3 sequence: CASSLDGAGELFF. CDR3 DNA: TGTGCCAGCAGCTTAGATGGAGCCGGGGAGCTGTTTTTT.

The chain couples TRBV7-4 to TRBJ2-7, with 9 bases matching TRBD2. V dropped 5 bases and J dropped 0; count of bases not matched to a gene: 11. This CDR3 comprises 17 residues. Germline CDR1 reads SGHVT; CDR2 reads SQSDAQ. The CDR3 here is CASSQGTSRDTSYEQYF. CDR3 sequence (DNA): TGTGCCAGCAGCCAGGGGACTAGCAGGGATACCTCCTACGAGCAGTACTTC.

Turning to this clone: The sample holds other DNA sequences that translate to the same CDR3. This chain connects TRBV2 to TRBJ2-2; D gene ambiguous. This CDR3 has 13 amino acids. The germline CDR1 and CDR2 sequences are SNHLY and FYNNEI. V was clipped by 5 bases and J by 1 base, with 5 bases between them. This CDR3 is CASSSENTGELFF. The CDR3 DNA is TGTGCCAGCAGTAGCGAGAACACCGGGGAGCTGTTTTTT.

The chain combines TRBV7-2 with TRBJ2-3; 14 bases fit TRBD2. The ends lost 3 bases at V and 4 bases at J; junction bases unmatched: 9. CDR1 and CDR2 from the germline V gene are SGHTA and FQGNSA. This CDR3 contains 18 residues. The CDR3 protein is CASSLTSGRALVPDTQYF. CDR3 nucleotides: TGTGCCAGCAGCTTGACTAGCGGGAGGGCCCTCGTACCAGATACGCAGTATTTT.

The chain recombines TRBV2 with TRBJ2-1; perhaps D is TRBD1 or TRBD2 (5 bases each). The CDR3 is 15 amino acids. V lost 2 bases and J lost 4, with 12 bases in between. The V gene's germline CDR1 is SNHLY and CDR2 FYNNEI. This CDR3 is CASSERGAGYNEQFF. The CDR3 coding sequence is TGTGCCAGCAGTGAACGAGGGGCGGGTTACAATGAGCAGTTCTTC.

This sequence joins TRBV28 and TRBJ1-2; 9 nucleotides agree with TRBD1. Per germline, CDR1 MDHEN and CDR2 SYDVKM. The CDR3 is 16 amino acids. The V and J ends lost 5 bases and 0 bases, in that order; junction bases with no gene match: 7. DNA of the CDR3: TGTGCCAGCAGTCTGGGACAGGGAGGTCCTAACTATGGCTACACCTTC. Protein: CASSLGQGGPNYGYTF.

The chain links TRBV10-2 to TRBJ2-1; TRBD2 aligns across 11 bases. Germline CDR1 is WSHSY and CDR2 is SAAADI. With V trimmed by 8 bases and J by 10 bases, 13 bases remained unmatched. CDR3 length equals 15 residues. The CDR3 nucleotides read TGCGCCAGCGTCCTAGCGGGGGGCCTAGGTAGCGAGCAGTTCTTC. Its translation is CASVLAGGLGSEQFF.

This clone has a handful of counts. Here the CDR3 DNA reads TGTGCCACCAAATTGACAGGGGATCTTGGCTACACCTTC. It specifies CATKLTGDLGYTF. This sequence joins TRBV6-5 and TRBJ1-2; 8 positions match TRBD1. The germline V gene encodes CDR1 MNHEY and CDR2 SVGAGI. This CDR3 has 13 amino acids. Trimming took 10 bases from V and 7 from J; bases not matched to a gene: 11.

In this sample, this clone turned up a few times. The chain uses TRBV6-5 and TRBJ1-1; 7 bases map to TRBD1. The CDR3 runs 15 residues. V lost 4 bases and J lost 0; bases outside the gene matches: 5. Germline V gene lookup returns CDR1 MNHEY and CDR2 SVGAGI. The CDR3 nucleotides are TGTGCCAGCAGTTTGCAGGGGGGCCTGAACACTGAAGCTTTCTTT. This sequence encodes CASSLQGGLNTEAFF.

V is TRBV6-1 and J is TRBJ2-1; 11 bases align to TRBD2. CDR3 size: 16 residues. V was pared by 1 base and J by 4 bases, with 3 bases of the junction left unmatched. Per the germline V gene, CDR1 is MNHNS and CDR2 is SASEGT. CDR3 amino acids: CASSEVSSGRYNEQFF. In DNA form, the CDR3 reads TGTGCCAGCAGTGAAGTTTCTAGCGGGAGGTACAATGAGCAGTTCTTC.

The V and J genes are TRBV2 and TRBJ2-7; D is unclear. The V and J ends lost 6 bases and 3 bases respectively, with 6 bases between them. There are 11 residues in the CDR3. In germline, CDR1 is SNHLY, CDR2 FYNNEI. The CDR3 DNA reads TGTGCCAGCAGCCTAGACTACGAGCAGTACTTC. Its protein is CASSLDYEQYF.